One TCR beta chain is described in this entry. Its antigen is undetermined. This record comes from a study of T cell responses to AZD1222 COVID-19 vaccine. Broader study findings: Clonal diversity may have been underestimated in mostly white British donors.

CDR3 length: 13 amino acids. CDR1 and CDR2 from the germline V gene are ENHRY and SYGVKD. The junction had 2 bases not matched to a gene; V was cut back by 4 bases and J by 7 bases. The method was immunoSEQ multiplex PCR; TCRdb's version includes in-frame clones alone and lacks a portion of them. Of 150,000 to 200,000 clones in the sample, around 93% were seen once. The chain links TRBV10-3 to TRBJ1-4; TRBD1 agrees at 8 bases. This receptor was identified in an adult in good health. This material consisted of peripheral blood, taken on day 0 of AZD1222 vaccination. The CDR3 DNA reads TGTGCCATCAGTGGGACAGGGCGTGAAAAACTGTTTTTT. It translates to CAISGTGREKLFF.